This TCR beta chain stems from a study of blood T cells in healthy people across ages. In terms of origin and age, donors were healthy Caucasian individuals from Russia aged 6 to 90. There were at least 5 micrograms of total RNA extracted from every sample. This CDR3 is built from 16 residues. Trimming at V came to 8 bases and at J to 2 bases, leaving 14 bases not matched to a gene. The germline CDR1 and CDR2 sequences are MDHEN and SYDVKM. PCR was performed a second time for about 6 to 11 cycles using a sample-barcoded 5' primer and a J-beta primer mix. Each single sample gave us at least 3 million CDR3-containing paired-end reads. From the 5' RACE reads, TCRdb called clonotypes with MiXCR, one entry per CDR3 protein. The sample holds hundreds of thousands of distinct CDR3 sequences, 52% seen once. This clonotype was counted a few times.

The rearrangement joins TRBV28 to TRBJ2-5, with 7 bases fitting TRBD1. Sequences were obtained from blood. This receptor was taken from a woman aged 80 or over in good health. Written as DNA, the CDR3 is TGTGCCAGCTGCCCAGAAGAACAGGGGATACAAGAGACCCAGTACTTC. Its protein is CASCPEEQGIQETQYF.